Listed here are 10 T cell receptor beta chains from one sample, sequenced in a study of immune cell composition in non-small cell lung cancer. Normal lung was sampled as far from the tumour as possible, at least 3 cm. Method: immunoSEQ multiplex PCR; TCRdb's copy keeps in-frame clones and lacks some. The sample shows thousands of clones, around 71% of them seen only once. Sequencing was performed on non-adjacent lung tissue. The origin of the receptors is a human donor with non-small cell lung cancer.

The chain couples TRBV5-1 to TRBJ2-5; TRBD2 matches 12 bases. The V segment lost 7 bases and the J segment 5 bases; nucleotides outside the gene matches: 12. Germline CDR1 and CDR2: SGHRS and YFSETQ. This CDR3 has 16 amino acids. This CDR3 reads CASRVLTSGGGETQYF. The CDR3 nucleotides read TGCGCCAGCCGTGTTTTGACTAGCGGGGGCGGGGAGACCCAGTACTTC.

The chain combines TRBV28 with TRBJ2-5; D is undetermined. Trimming shortened V by 5 bases and J by 3 bases, and 7 bases separated the two germline ends. CDR1 and CDR2 (germline): MDHEN, SYDVKM. CDR3 size: 12 residues. The CDR3 here is CASSAGKETQYF. The CDR3 DNA reads TGTGCCAGCAGTGCCGGTAAAGAGACCCAGTACTTC. The entire variable domain, with the rest obtained from reference TRBV28 and TRBJ2-5, is as follows: DVKVTQSSRYLVKRTGEKVFLECVQDMDHENMFWYRQDPGLGLRLIYFSYDVKMKEKGDIPEGYSVSREKKERFSLILESASTNQTSMYLCASSAGKETQYFGPGTRLLVL.

The genes are TRBV12-5 and TRBJ1-1; weak D call: TRBD1 (6 bases). The CDR3 totals 18 residues. From germline, CDR1 is LGHNT and CDR2 FRNRAP. Trimming pared 6 bases from V and 1 base from J, leaving 24 bases between. CDR3 bases: TGTGCTAGTGGATCCTTTTTGGGCAGGGGCCCTGGGAACACTGAAGCTTTCTTT. Residues: CASGSFLGRGPGNTEAFF.

This clone was picked up a small number of times. CDR3 sequence: CASSVAAGEGETQYF. The CDR3 nucleotides are TGTGCCAGCAGCGTAGCTGCGGGGGAGGGAGAGACCCAGTACTTC. This chain links TRBV9 with TRBJ2-5, with 7 bases fitting TRBD2. Losses at the gene ends were 0 bases for V and 4 bases for J; bases not matched to a gene: 6. Germline CDR1 and CDR2: SGDLS and YYNGEE. CDR3 length: 15 amino acids.

V is TRBV2 and J is TRBJ1-2, with D uncertain. This CDR3 is built from 15 residues. Between the trimmed V and J ends, which lost 6 bases and 2 bases, there was a span of 16 bases. Looked up from germline, CDR1 is SNHLY and CDR2 is FYNNEI. The CDR3 sequence is CASSSRNGGNYGYTF. CDR3 nucleotides: TGTGCCAGCAGCTCCCGGAATGGCGGAAACTATGGCTACACCTTC.

The V gene is TRBV4-3, the J gene TRBJ2-7, with unresolved D. Trimming took 0 bases from V and 4 from J, leaving 7 bases between them. Germline V CDR1 and CDR2: LGHNA, YSLEER. The CDR3 consists of 13 residues. The DNA for the CDR3 is TGCGCCAGCAGCCAAGAGCACGGGTACGAGCAGTACTTC. Its protein is CASSQEHGYEQYF.

This clone is medium-sized (0.01 to 0.1%) in the sample. For the CDR3, the DNA is TGTGCCAGCAGGGGGACTAGCGGGACATACGAGCAGTACTTC. Its protein is CASRGTSGTYEQYF. The V gene is TRBV2, the J gene TRBJ2-7, with 13 bases aligning to TRBD2. V dropped 6 bases and J dropped 4; count of bases not matched to a gene: 3. The germline CDR1 and CDR2 sequences are SNHLY and FYNNEI. This CDR3 has 14 residues.

The rearrangement uses TRBV28 and TRBJ1-1, with no clear D. The V end was cut by 7 bases, the J end by 0 bases, with 9 bases between. CDR3 length: 13 residues. Germline CDR1 and CDR2: MDHEN and SYDVKM. Here the CDR3 reads CASIRQMNTEAFF. As DNA, the CDR3 is TGTGCCAGCATCAGACAAATGAACACTGAAGCTTTCTTT. The full variable domain, rest sourced from reference TRBV28 and TRBJ1-1, is DVKVTQSSRYLVKRTGEKVFLECVQDMDHENMFWYRQDPGLGLRLIYFSYDVKMKEKGDIPEGYSVSREKKERFSLILESASTNQTSMYLCASIRQMNTEAFFGQGTRLTVV.

This chain connects TRBV19 to TRBJ1-2; D may be TRBD1 (5 bases). Trimming removed 1 base at V and 4 bases at J, with 10 bases between. The germline gives CDR1 LNHDA, CDR2 SQIVND (reference sequence). This CDR3 has 14 amino acids. Here the CDR3 reads CASSIGGAGYGYTF. For the CDR3, the DNA is TGTGCCAGTAGTATAGGGGGCGCAGGCTATGGCTACACCTTC.

The rearrangement joins TRBV7-2 to TRBJ2-1; D remains ambiguous. V was trimmed by 0 bases and J by 3 bases, leaving 6 bases between them. Germline CDR1 is SGHTA and CDR2 is FQGNSA. This CDR3 comprises 14 residues. CDR3 residues: CASSLASNYNEQFF. CDR3 bases: TGTGCCAGCAGCTTAGCGTCTAACTACAATGAGCAGTTCTTC.